This entry features one T cell receptor (beta chain) sequence. Its antigen is not known. TCR alpha and TCR beta cDNA libraries carrying sample barcodes and UMIs came from 5'RACE with constant-segment primers. One entry per CDR3 protein results from TCRdb running MiXCR on the 5' RACE reads. Of 350,000 to 500,000 distinct CDR3 sequences detected, 15% to 20% appear once; the ten largest clones hold around 8%. V gave up 7 bases and J gave up 3 bases, with 8 bases separating them. CDR1 is KGHDR and CDR2 is SFDVKD in the germline V gene. This CDR3 has 13 residues. The data derive from a study of T-cell memory formation after mild COVID-19. General study findings and limits: Pre-infection memory held some responding clones, suggesting pre-existing cross-reactive T cells responded.

Sequencing used PBMCs or a T cell subset sorted from them (not recorded which). This chain connects TRBV24-1 to TRBJ2-2, with D possibly TRBD1 on 5 matching bases. The TCR comes from an adult woman who had mild COVID-19 (a few samples of this study predate the infection). Cell type and time point are not known. In DNA, the CDR3 is TGTGCCACCAGGCAGGGTTACACCGGGGAGCTGTTTTTT. This sequence encodes CATRQGYTGELFF.